These 28 T cell receptor beta chains were all obtained from the same sample, sequenced in a study of blood T cell repertoires in COVID-19. Only in-frame clones appear in the TCRdb table, and some are missing; sequencing was by immunoSEQ multiplex PCR. The sample comprises more than 65,000 clones, roughly 85% of which are singletons, and about a third rests with the top ten. Input material: peripheral blood. These receptors were taken from an older woman with acute or convalescent COVID-19.

This clone was recorded a few times. The rearrangement joins TRBV4-1 to TRBJ2-2; D gene unclear. Trimming shortened V by 4 bases and J by 4 bases, and 16 bases separated the two germline ends. There are 16 residues in the CDR3. CDR1 is MGHRA, CDR2 YSYEKL, per germline. DNA for the CDR3: TGCGCCAGCAGCCGAGAAGGTAACTCGGGCACCGGGGAGCTGTTTTTT. This translates into CASSREGNSGTGELFF.

The chain couples TRBV6-5 to TRBJ1-2; TRBD1 matches at 10 bases. Germline CDR1 reads MNHEY; CDR2 reads SVGAGI. J lost 4 bases, V lost 7 bases, and 6 bases had no gene match. The length of the CDR3 is 14 residues. CDR3 sequence (DNA): TGTGCCAGCAAGTTAGGGACAGGGGTCTATGGCTACACCTTC. This gives the protein CASKLGTGVYGYTF.

The gene calls are TRBV5-1 and TRBJ2-7; weak D call: TRBD2 (6 bases). V lost 0 bases to trimming and J lost 2 bases, with 12 bases between them. Per the germline V gene, CDR1 is SGHRS and CDR2 is YFSETQ. The CDR3 extends over 15 amino acids. CDR3 loop: CASSLGSGLTYEQYF. For the CDR3, the DNA is TGCGCCAGCAGCTTGGGGAGCGGGCTCACCTACGAGCAGTACTTC.

This chain joins TRBV18 and TRBJ2-6, with TRBD1 matching over 9 bases. CDR1 KGHSH and CDR2 LQKENI come from the germline V gene. The CDR3 is 18 amino acids. With V trimmed by 2 bases and J by 0 bases, 5 bases remained unmatched. CDR3 nucleotides: TGTGCCAGCTCACCAGGACAGGGGACTATCTCTGGGGCCAACGTCCTGACTTTC. It specifies CASSPGQGTISGANVLTF.

CDR3 region: CASGLLAGDDDEQYF. Written as DNA, the CDR3 is TGTGCCAGCGGGTTACTAGCGGGAGATGACGACGAGCAGTACTTC. The chain is built from TRBV6-5 and TRBJ2-7, with 11 bases matching TRBD2. CDR1 and CDR2 (germline): MNHEY, SVGAGI. The V gene end was trimmed by 8 bases and the J gene end by 5 bases; junction bases not matched to a gene: 11. The length of the CDR3 is 15 residues.

The chain combines TRBV7-2 with TRBJ2-3; D not resolved. Germline assignment: CDR1 SGHTA and CDR2 FQGNSA. V lost 2 bases and J 0 bases, leaving 9 bases between the germline ends. CDR3 length: 15 amino acids. The CDR3 DNA reads as TGTGCCAGCAGCTTACGCGGCGCTAGCACAGATACGCAGTATTTT. Protein sequence: CASSLRGASTDTQYF.

V gene TRBV18 combines with J gene TRBJ1-6; 7 bases fit TRBD1. Germline V gene lookup returns CDR1 KGHSH and CDR2 LQKENI. V dropped 5 bases and J dropped 8; count of bases not matched to a gene: 9. The length of the CDR3 is 15 residues. The CDR3 protein is CASSATGSADSPLHF. CDR3 DNA: TGTGCCAGCTCAGCGACAGGGTCTGCGGATTCACCCCTCCACTTT.

The rearrangement uses TRBV15 and TRBJ2-4; TRBD2 agrees at 9 bases. CDR3 length: 19 residues. The trim removed 0 bases at V and 0 bases at J, leaving 9 bases unmatched. The germline V gene encodes CDR1 LNHNV and CDR2 YYDKDF (reference sequence). CDR3 in DNA: TGTGCCACCAGCAGAGAGTCCCTAGCGGGGACTCTAGCCAAAAACATTCAGTACTTC. This codes for CATSRESLAGTLAKNIQYF.

This clone was seen only once. The genes are TRBV5-1 and TRBJ1-4; weak D call: TRBD1 (6 bases). The CDR3 consists of 15 residues. V dropped 0 bases and J dropped 5 bases, with 11 bases sitting between them. CDR1 and CDR2 from the germline V gene are SGHRS and YFSETQ. The CDR3 loop reads CASSLAGQGNEKLFF. As DNA, the CDR3 is TGCGCCAGCAGCTTGGCCGGGCAGGGGAATGAAAAACTGTTTTTT.

The chain links TRBV5-1 to TRBJ2-1; TRBD2 aligns across 15 bases. The CDR3 length is 17 residues. V lost 4 bases to trimming and J lost 3 bases; unmatched junction nucleotides: 5. CDR1 is SGHRS, CDR2 YFSETQ, per germline. DNA of the CDR3: TGCGCCAGCAGCAACGGACTAGCGGGAGGGGGCTACAATGAGCAGTTCTTC. This gives the protein CASSNGLAGGGYNEQFF.

This chain links TRBV6-6 with TRBJ2-2; the D gene is possibly TRBD2 (5 bases). The germline V gene encodes CDR1 MNHNY and CDR2 SVGAGI (reference sequence). V was shortened by 5 bases and J by 2 bases, with 15 bases between the two germline ends. This CDR3 comprises 16 residues. CDR3 nucleotide sequence: TGTGCCAGCAGTAACCCGCGGGTGGATAACACCGGGGAGCTGTTTTTT. Encoded protein: CASSNPRVDNTGELFF.

This chain uses TRBV4-2 with TRBJ2-2; the D is unclear. The CDR3 totals 13 residues. V lost 1 base and J 6 bases, leaving 6 bases between the germline ends. Germline lookup yields CDR1 LGHNA and CDR2 YNFKEQ. The CDR3 DNA sequence: TGTGCCAGCAGCCAAGCCGCGGCCGGGGAGCTGTTTTTT. Amino acids: CASSQAAAGELFF.

This clone showed up just a few times. V is TRBV3-1 (or the pseudogene TRBV3-2) and J is TRBJ1-5; D gene uncertain. Germline values: CDR1 LGHDT, CDR2 YNNKEL (reference sequence). The length of the CDR3 is 14 residues. Trimming shortened V by 4 bases and J by 6 bases, and 13 bases separated the two germline ends. The CDR3 protein is CASSPRWVGQPQHF. The CDR3 bases are TGTGCCAGCAGCCCCAGGTGGGTAGGTCAGCCCCAGCATTTT.

The gene calls are TRBV27 and TRBJ2-7; 7 bases line up with TRBD1. Per the germline V gene, CDR1 is MNHEY and CDR2 is SMNVEV (reference sequence). V lost 4 bases and J lost 2; bases outside the gene matches: 11. The CDR3 is 16 residues long. CDR3 coding DNA: TGTGCCAGCAGTTCTTACAACAGGGGTAAAGCCTACGAGCAGTACTTC. Its translation is CASSSYNRGKAYEQYF.

In this sample, this clone turned up once. The genes are TRBV30 and TRBJ2-1, with D possibly being TRBD2 (6 bases). V lost 3 bases and J lost 6, with 15 bases in between. This CDR3 has 14 residues. Germline V gene data show CDR1 as GTSNPN and CDR2 as SVGIG (reference sequence). The CDR3 is CAWSDRWRGNEQFF. In DNA, the CDR3 is TGTGCCTGGAGCGACCGTTGGAGGGGCAATGAGCAGTTCTTC.

This clone was recorded only once. The V call is TRBV18, the J call TRBJ1-2, with D tentatively TRBD1 (5 bases). V gave up 5 bases and J gave up 6 bases, with 16 bases separating them. Germline CDR1 is KGHSH and CDR2 is LQKENI. There are 14 residues in the CDR3. The DNA of the CDR3 is TGTGCCAGCTCAGTAGGGGTATTAATAGATGGCTACACCTTC. Its translation is CASSVGVLIDGYTF.

This rearrangement joins TRBV15 to TRBJ1-6; D may be TRBD1 (6 bases). CDR3 length equals 17 residues. Trimming cost V 0 bases and J 7 bases, with 16 bases left between them. Per germline, CDR1 LNHNV and CDR2 YYDKDF (reference sequence). DNA for the CDR3: TGTGCCACCAGCAGAGATCAAATTGGGCAGGGGAATTCACCCCTCCACTTT. Residues: CATSRDQIGQGNSPLHF.

V gene TRBV25-1 combines with J gene TRBJ2-3; D not resolved. Per the germline V gene, CDR1 is MGHDK and CDR2 is SYGVNS. V gave up 4 bases and J gave up 0 bases, with 17 bases separating them. The length of the CDR3 is 17 residues. The CDR3 is CASSGVNPISSTDTQYF. The DNA for the CDR3 is TGTGCCAGCAGTGGCGTAAACCCCATTTCTAGCACAGATACGCAGTATTTT.

The chain is built from TRBV20-1 and TRBJ2-7; 10 bases map to TRBD1. The CDR3 loop spans 14 amino acids. CDR1 is DFQATT, CDR2 SNEGSKA, per germline (reference sequence). The junction had 2 bases not matched to a gene; V was cut back by 3 bases and J by 0 bases. In DNA form, the CDR3 reads TGCAGTGCTAGTGGACAGGGGGTCTCCTACGAGCAGTACTTC. Translation gives CSASGQGVSYEQYF.

In DNA, the CDR3 is TGCGCCAGCAGCCAAGAGCCCCCCCGACGGGGACAACAGGTTTCTCCTTCACCCCTCCACTTT. Residues: CASSQEPPRRGQQVSPSPLHF. V gene TRBV4-1 combines with J gene TRBJ1-6; D is possibly TRBD1 (6 bases). Trimming removed 0 bases from V and 9 bases from J, with 30 bases in between. The germline CDR1 and CDR2 sequences are MGHRA and YSYEKL. The CDR3 totals 21 residues.

The gene calls are TRBV29-1 and TRBJ1-3; tentative D call: TRBD1 (5 bases). Germline V gene data show CDR1 as SQVTM and CDR2 as ANQGSEA. CDR3 length equals 17 residues. The V end was cut by 4 bases, the J end by 0 bases, with 19 bases between. The CDR3 bases are TGCAGCGTTGTCGCTGTGGGCAAGGGGTACTCTGGAAACACCATATATTTT. This translates into CSVVAVGKGYSGNTIYF.

V gene TRBV9 combines with J gene TRBJ2-5, with 10 bases fitting TRBD2. CDR3 length equals 15 residues. The germline gives CDR1 SGDLS, CDR2 YYNGEE. J gave up 5 bases and V 0 bases, and 4 bases lay outside the gene matches. The CDR3 reads CASSVGAGGPETQYF. Written as DNA, the CDR3 is TGTGCCAGCAGCGTAGGAGCGGGAGGGCCCGAGACCCAGTACTTC.

The V gene is TRBV6-6, the J gene TRBJ1-5; 9 bases align to TRBD1. V shed 5 bases, J shed 2 bases, and the junction held 4 bases outside the gene matches. The CDR3 has 15 residues. The germline V gene has CDR1 MNHNY and CDR2 SVGAGI (reference sequence). The CDR3 sequence is CASSRQGVGNQPQHF. CDR3 in DNA: TGTGCCAGCAGTAGACAGGGGGTGGGCAATCAGCCCCAGCATTTT.

V gene TRBV19 combines with J gene TRBJ1-1; 7 bases match TRBD1. From germline, CDR1 is LNHDA and CDR2 SQIVND (reference sequence). The V gene end was trimmed by 5 bases and the J gene end by 8 bases; junction bases not matched to a gene: 8. The CDR3 covers 13 residues. CDR3 bases: TGTGCCAGTAGTCGGGACAGCCCGCCAGAAGCTTTCTTT. This codes for CASSRDSPPEAFF.

The rearrangement links TRBV7-9 to TRBJ2-1; 8 nucleotides agree with TRBD2. This CDR3 contains 15 residues. V gave up 6 bases and J gave up 0 bases; unmatched junction bases: 4. The V gene's germline CDR1 is SEHNR and CDR2 FQNEAQ (reference sequence). This CDR3 is CASRAGTSSYNEQFF. DNA for the CDR3: TGTGCCAGCAGGGCCGGGACTAGCTCCTACAATGAGCAGTTCTTC. Using reference TRBV7-9 and TRBJ2-1 for the parts outside the CDR3, the full variable domain is DTGVSQNPRHKITKRGQNVTFRCDPISEHNRLYWYRQTLGQGPEFLTYFQNEAQLEKSRLLSDRFSAERPKGSFSTLEIQRTEQGDSAMYLCASRAGTSSYNEQFFGPGTRLTVL.

This clone came up a few times. The chain recombines TRBV30 with TRBJ1-3; no clear D. The germline V gene encodes CDR1 GTSNPN and CDR2 SVGIG (reference sequence). Trimming took off 2 bases at V and 0 bases at J, with 11 bases between the two ends. The CDR3 consists of 15 residues. This CDR3 reads CAWSMGMDSGNTIYF. In nucleotides, the CDR3 is TGTGCCTGGAGTATGGGCATGGACTCTGGAAACACCATATATTTT.

This clone turned up a few times. The chain carries TRBV6-6 and TRBJ2-5; a weak D match, TRBD2 (6 bases). There are 15 residues in the CDR3. Trimming took 6 bases from V and 2 from J, leaving 16 bases between them. Looked up from germline, CDR1 is MNHNY and CDR2 is SVGAGI (reference sequence). CDR3 bases: TGTGCCAGCAGGCAGGGAGGCGTAAAGCAAGAGACCCAGTACTTC. This encodes CASRQGGVKQETQYF.

V gene TRBV6-5 combines with J gene TRBJ1-3, with TRBD1 identical over 7 bases. CDR3 length equals 16 residues. The V segment lost 4 bases and the J segment 0 bases; nucleotides outside the gene matches: 6. Germline V CDR1 and CDR2: MNHEY, SVGAGI. The CDR3 coding sequence is TGTGCCAGCAGTTTGCGGACAGGCAACTCTGGAAACACCATATATTTT. It translates to CASSLRTGNSGNTIYF.